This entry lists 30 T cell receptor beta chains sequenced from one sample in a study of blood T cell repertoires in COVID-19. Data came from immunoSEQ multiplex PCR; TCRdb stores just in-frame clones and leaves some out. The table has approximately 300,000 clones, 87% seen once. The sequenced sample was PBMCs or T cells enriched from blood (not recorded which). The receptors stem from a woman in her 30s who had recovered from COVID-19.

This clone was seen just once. The CDR3 reads CATSTGTASNTEAFF. The CDR3 DNA is TGTGCCACCAGCACCGGGACAGCCTCGAACACTGAAGCTTTCTTT. V and J are TRBV15 and TRBJ1-1; 7 bases are shared with TRBD1. The V segment lost 4 bases and the J segment 1 base; nucleotides outside the gene matches: 6. Germline V gene lookup returns CDR1 LNHNV and CDR2 YYDKDF (reference sequence). The CDR3 consists of 15 residues.

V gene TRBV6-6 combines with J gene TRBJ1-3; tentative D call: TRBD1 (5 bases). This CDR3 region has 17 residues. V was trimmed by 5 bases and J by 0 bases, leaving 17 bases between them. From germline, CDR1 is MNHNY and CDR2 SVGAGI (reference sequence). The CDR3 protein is CASSRRPGPYSGNTIYF. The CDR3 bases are TGTGCCAGCAGTCGCCGTCCAGGGCCCTACTCTGGAAACACCATATATTTT.

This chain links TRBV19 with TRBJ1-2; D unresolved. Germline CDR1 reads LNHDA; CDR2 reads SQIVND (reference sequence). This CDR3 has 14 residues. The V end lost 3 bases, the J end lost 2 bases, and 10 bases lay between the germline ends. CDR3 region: CASSMGSFNYGYTF. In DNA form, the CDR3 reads TGTGCCAGTAGTATGGGCTCATTCAACTATGGCTACACCTTC.

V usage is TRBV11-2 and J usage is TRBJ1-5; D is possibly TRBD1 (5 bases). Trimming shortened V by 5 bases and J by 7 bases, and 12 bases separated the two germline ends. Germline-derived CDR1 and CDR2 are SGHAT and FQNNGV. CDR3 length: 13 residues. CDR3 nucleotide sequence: TGTGCCAGCAGCCTGGGAGGGGTCCAGCCCCAGCATTTT. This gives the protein CASSLGGVQPQHF.

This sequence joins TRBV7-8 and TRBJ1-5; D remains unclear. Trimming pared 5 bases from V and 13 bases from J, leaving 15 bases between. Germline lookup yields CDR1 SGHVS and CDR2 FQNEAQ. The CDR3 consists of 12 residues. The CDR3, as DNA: TGTGCCAGCAGCCGCTCCGGGTGGACTCAGCATTTT. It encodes CASSRSGWTQHF. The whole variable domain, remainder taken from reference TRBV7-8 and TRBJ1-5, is GAGVSQSPRYKVAKRGQDVALRCDPISGHVSLFWYQQALGQGPEFLTYFQNEAQLDKSGLPSDRFFAERPEGSVSTLKIQRTQQEDSAVYLCASSRSGWTQHFGDGTRLSIL.

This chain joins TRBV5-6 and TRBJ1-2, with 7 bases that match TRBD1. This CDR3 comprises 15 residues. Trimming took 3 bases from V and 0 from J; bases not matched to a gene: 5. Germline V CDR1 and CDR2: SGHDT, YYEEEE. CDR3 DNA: TGTGCCAGCAGCTCATTAGGGGGCTCTAACTATGGCTACACCTTC. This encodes CASSSLGGSNYGYTF.

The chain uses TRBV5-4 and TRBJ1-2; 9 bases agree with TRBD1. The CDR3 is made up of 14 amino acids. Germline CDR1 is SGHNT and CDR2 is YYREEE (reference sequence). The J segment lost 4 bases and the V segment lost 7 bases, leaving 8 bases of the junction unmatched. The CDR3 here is CASAEEDRGYGYTF. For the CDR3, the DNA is TGTGCCAGCGCCGAGGAGGACAGGGGCTATGGCTACACCTTC. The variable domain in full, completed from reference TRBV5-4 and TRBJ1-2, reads ETGVTQSPTHLIKTRGQQVTLRCSSQSGHNTVSWYQQALGQGPQFIFQYYREEENGRGNFPPRFSGLQFPNYSSELNVNALELDDSALYLCASAEEDRGYGYTFGSGTRLTVV.

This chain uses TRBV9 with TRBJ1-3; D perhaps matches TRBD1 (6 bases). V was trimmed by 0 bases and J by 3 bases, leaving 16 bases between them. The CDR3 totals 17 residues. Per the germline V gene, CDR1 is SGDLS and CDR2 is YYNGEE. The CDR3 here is CASSVAGGGRDGNTIYF. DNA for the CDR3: TGTGCCAGCAGCGTAGCAGGCGGGGGGCGCGATGGAAACACCATATATTTT.

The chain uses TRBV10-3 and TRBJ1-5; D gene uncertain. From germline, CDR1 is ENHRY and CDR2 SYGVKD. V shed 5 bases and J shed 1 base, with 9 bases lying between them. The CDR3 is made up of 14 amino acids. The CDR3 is CAISRDKSNQPQHF. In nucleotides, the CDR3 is TGTGCCATCAGTAGAGACAAAAGCAATCAGCCCCAGCATTTT.

The CDR3 nucleotides are TGTGCCAGCACCGGGAGGGCTTGCTTCTTC. It translates to CASTGRACFF. The chain is built from TRBV2 and TRBJ2-1; 8 bases fit TRBD2. Germline V gene lookup returns CDR1 SNHLY and CDR2 FYNNEI. The CDR3 is 10 residues long. The ends lost 7 bases at V and 16 bases at J; junction bases unmatched: 6.

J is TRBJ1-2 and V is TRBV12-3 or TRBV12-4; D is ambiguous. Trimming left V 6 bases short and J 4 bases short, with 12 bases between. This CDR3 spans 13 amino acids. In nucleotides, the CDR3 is TGTGCCAGCAGCCCTACCCCGGGCTATGGCTACACCTTC. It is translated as CASSPTPGYGYTF.

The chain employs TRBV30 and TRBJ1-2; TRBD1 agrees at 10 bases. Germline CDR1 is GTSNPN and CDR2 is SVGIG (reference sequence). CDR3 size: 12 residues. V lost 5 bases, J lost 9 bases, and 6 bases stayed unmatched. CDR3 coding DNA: TGTGCCTGGGGGACAGGGGTTGGAAGCTACACCTTC. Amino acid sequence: CAWGTGVGSYTF.

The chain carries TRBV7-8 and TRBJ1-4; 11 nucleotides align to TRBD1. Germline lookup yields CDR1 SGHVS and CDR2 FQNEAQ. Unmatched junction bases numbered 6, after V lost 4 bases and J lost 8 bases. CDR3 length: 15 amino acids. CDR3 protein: CASSSRTGGGEKLFF. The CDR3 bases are TGTGCCAGCAGCTCACGGACAGGGGGCGGGGAAAAACTGTTTTTT.

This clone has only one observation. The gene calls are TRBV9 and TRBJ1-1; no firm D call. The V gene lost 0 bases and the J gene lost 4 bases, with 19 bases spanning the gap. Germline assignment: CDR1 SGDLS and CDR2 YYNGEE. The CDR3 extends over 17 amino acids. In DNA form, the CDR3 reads TGTGCCAGCAGCGTAGATGCGGGTGGTCGGGGTGGCACTGAAGCTTTCTTT. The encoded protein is CASSVDAGGRGGTEAFF. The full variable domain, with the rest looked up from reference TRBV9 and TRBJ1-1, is DSGVTQTPKHLITATGQRVTLRCSPRSGDLSVYWYQQSLDQGLQFLIQYYNGEERAKGNILERFSAQQFPDLHSELNLSSLELGDSALYFCASSVDAGGRGGTEAFFGQGTRLTVV.

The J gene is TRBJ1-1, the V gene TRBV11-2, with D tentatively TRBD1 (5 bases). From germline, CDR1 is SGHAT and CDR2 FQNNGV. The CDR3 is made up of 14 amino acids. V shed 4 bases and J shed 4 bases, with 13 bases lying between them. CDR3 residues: CASSSRGGGTEAFF. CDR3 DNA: TGTGCCAGCAGCTCCCGGGGGGGAGGCACTGAAGCTTTCTTT.

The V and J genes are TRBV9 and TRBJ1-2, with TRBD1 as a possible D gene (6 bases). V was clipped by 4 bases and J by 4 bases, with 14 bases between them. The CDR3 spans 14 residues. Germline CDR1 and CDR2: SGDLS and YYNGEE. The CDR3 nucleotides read TGTGCCAGCAGCCCCCCGGAAGGGGGCTATGGCTACACCTTC. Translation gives CASSPPEGGYGYTF.

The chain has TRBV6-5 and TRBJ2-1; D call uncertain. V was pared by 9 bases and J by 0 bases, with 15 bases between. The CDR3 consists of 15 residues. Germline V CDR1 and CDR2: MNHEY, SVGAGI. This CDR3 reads CASVRSVSSYNEQFF. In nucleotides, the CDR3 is TGTGCCAGTGTGAGGTCGGTCAGCTCCTACAATGAGCAGTTCTTC.

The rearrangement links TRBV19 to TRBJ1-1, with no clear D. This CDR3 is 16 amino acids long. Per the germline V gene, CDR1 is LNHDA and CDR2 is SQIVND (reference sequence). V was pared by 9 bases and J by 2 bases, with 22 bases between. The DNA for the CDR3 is TGTGCCAGCGTAAAAACGCGAGGGAGCTTAAACACTGAAGCTTTCTTT. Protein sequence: CASVKTRGSLNTEAFF.

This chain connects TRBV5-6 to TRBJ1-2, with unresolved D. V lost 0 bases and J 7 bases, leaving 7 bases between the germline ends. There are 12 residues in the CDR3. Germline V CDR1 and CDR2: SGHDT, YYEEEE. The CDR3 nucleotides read TGTGCCAGCAGCTTGGCGCGCGGTGGCTACACCTTC. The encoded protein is CASSLARGGYTF.

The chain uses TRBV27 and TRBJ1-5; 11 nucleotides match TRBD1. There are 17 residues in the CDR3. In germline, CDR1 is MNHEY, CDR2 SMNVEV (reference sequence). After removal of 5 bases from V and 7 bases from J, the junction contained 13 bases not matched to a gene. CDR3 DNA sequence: TGTGCCAGCAGTCCTCGACGGGACAGGGGGAGGAGGCAGCCCCAGCATTTT. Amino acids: CASSPRRDRGRRQPQHF.

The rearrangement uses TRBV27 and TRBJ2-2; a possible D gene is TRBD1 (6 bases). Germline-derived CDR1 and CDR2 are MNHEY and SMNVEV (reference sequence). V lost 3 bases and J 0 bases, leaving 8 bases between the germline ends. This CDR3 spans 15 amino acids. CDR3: CASSFWGPNTGELFF. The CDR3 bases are TGTGCCAGCAGTTTTTGGGGGCCGAACACCGGGGAGCTGTTTTTT.

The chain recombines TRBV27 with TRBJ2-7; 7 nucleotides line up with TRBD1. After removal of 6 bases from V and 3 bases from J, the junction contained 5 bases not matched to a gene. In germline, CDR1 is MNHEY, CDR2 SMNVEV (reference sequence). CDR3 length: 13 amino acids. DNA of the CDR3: TGTGCCAGCAGCCTCGGACAGGACTACGAGCAGTACTTC. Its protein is CASSLGQDYEQYF.

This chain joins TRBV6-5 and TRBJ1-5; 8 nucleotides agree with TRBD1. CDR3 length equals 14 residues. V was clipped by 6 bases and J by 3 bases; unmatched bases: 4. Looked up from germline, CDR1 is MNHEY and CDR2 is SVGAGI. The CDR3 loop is CASSRQGINQPQHF. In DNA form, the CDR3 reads TGTGCCAGCAGCCGACAGGGGATCAATCAGCCCCAGCATTTT.

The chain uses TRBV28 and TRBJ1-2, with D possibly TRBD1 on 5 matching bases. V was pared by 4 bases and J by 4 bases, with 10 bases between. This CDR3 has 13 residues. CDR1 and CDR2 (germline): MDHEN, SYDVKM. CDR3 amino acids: CASSSGLRYGYTF. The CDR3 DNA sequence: TGTGCCAGCAGTTCGGGACTTCGCTATGGCTACACCTTC.

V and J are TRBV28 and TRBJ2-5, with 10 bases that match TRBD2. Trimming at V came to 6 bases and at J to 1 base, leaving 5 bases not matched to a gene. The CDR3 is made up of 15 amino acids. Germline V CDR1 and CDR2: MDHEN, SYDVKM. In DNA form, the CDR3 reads TGTGCCAGCAGCCCCCCTAGCGGGGGCCAAGAGACCCAGTACTTC. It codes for CASSPPSGGQETQYF.

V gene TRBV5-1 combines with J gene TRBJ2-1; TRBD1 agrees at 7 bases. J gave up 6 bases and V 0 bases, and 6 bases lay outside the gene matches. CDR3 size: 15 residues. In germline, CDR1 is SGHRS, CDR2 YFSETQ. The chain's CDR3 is CASSLAGQKVNEQFF. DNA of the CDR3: TGCGCCAGCAGCTTGGCGGGACAGAAAGTCAATGAGCAGTTCTTC.

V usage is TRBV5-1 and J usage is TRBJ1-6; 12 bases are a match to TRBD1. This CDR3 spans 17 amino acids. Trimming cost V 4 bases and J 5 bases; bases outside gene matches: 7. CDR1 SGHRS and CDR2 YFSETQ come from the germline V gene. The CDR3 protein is CASSRGQGAGNNSPLHF. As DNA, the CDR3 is TGCGCCAGCAGCAGGGGACAGGGGGCTGGTAATAATTCACCCCTCCACTTT.

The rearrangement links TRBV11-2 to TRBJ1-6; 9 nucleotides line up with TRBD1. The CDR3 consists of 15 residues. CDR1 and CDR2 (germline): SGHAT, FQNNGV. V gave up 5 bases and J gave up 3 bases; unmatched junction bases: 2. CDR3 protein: CASSPGQGYNSPLHF. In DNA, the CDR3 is TGTGCCAGCAGCCCGGGACAGGGCTATAATTCACCCCTCCACTTT.

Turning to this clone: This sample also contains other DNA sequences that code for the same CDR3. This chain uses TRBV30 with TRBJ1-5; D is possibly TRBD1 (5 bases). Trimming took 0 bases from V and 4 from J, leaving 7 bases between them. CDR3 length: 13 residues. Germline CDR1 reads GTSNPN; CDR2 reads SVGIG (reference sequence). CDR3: CAWSVSGNQPQHF. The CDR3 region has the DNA TGTGCCTGGAGTGTGTCAGGGAATCAGCCCCAGCATTTT. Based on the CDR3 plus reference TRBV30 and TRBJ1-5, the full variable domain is SQTIHQWPATLVQPVGSPLSLECTVEGTSNPNLYWYRQAAGRGLQLLFYSVGIGQISSEVPQNLSASRPQDRQFILSSKKLLLSDSGFYLCAWSVSGNQPQHFGDGTRLSIL.

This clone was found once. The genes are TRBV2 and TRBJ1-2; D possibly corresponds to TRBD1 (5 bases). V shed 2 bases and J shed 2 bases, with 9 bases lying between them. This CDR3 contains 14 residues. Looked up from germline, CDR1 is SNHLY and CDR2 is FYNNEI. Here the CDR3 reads CASSEWGVNYGYTF. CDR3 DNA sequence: TGTGCCAGCAGTGAATGGGGGGTAAACTATGGCTACACCTTC.